These 11 T cell receptor beta chains share one sample of origin, sequenced in a study of blood T cell repertoires in COVID-19. Data came from immunoSEQ multiplex PCR; TCRdb stores just in-frame clones and leaves some out. This table holds about 530,000 clones, 70% to 90% found once. Input material: peripheral blood. These receptor sequences come from a woman aged 50 to 65 with COVID-19, enrolled during active disease.

The chain has TRBV24-1 and TRBJ2-2; 10 bases match TRBD1. Trimming at V came to 9 bases and at J to 5 bases, leaving 5 bases not matched to a gene. CDR1 is KGHDR and CDR2 is SFDVKD in the germline V gene. This CDR3 is built from 14 residues. As DNA, the CDR3 is TGTGCCACCCGACAGGGGGCGGGTACCGGGGAGCTGTTTTTT. This gives the protein CATRQGAGTGELFF.

This clone came up once. The rearrangement links TRBV5-4 to TRBJ2-1; tentative D call: TRBD2 (5 bases). Germline-derived CDR1 and CDR2 are SGHNT and YYREEE (reference sequence). The V and J ends lost 5 bases and 6 bases respectively, with 18 bases between them. The CDR3 contains 15 residues. The CDR3 nucleotides are TGTGCCAGCAGTTATGAGGGTCCTCTAGGCAATGAGCAGTTCTTC. This gives the protein CASSYEGPLGNEQFF.

This clone appeared once. This chain links TRBV29-1 with TRBJ2-6; no clear D gene. The CDR3 loop spans 15 amino acids. Germline CDR1 is SQVTM and CDR2 is ANQGSEA. The V gene lost 5 bases and the J gene lost 0 bases, with 11 bases spanning the gap. DNA of the CDR3: TGCAGCGTTATAAGCTTTTCCTCTGGGGCCAACGTCCTGACTTTC. As protein: CSVISFSSGANVLTF.

This chain links TRBV27 with TRBJ2-2; no clear D. With 5 bases removed from V and 3 bases from J, the gap between germline ends came to 4 bases. This CDR3 has 12 amino acids. CDR1 MNHEY and CDR2 SMNVEV come from the germline V gene (reference sequence). The CDR3 spells CASSPYTGELFF. CDR3 DNA sequence: TGTGCCAGCAGTCCATACACCGGGGAGCTGTTTTTT.

The rearrangement links TRBV7-3 to TRBJ1-2; 8 nucleotides line up with TRBD1. The CDR3 extends over 14 amino acids. In germline, CDR1 is SGHTA, CDR2 FQGTGA. V shed 4 bases and J 6 bases; nucleotides not matched to a gene: 7. In DNA form, the CDR3 reads TGTGCCAGCAGCTCCTCAGGGGGCGCACATGGCTACACCTTC. Translated: CASSSSGGAHGYTF.

This chain connects TRBV11-2 to TRBJ1-3; D gene ambiguous. The CDR3 is made up of 15 amino acids. Germline-derived CDR1 and CDR2 are SGHAT and FQNNGV. The V gene lost 5 bases and the J gene lost 1 base, with 12 bases spanning the gap. DNA of the CDR3: TGTGCCAGCAGCCTGACCGCGGGATCTGGAAACACCATATATTTT. It yields the protein CASSLTAGSGNTIYF.

The genes are TRBV19 and TRBJ1-5; no firm D call. V shed 3 bases and J shed 1 base, with 7 bases lying between them. Per germline, CDR1 LNHDA and CDR2 SQIVND (reference sequence). The CDR3 extends over 14 amino acids. Here the CDR3 DNA reads TGTGCCAGTAGTATCCCGGGGAGCAATCAGCCCCAGCATTTT. It yields the protein CASSIPGSNQPQHF. The whole variable domain, filled in from reference TRBV19 and TRBJ1-5, reads DGGITQSPKYLFRKEGQNVTLSCEQNLNHDAMYWYRQDPGQGLRLIYYSQIVNDFQKGDIAEGYSVSREKKESFPLTVTSAQKNPTAFYLCASSIPGSNQPQHFGDGTRLSIL.

The V gene is TRBV20-1, the J gene TRBJ2-4; D is perhaps TRBD2 (7 bases). Trimming left V 3 bases short and J 1 base short, with 25 bases between. From germline, CDR1 is DFQATT and CDR2 SNEGSKA (reference sequence). The CDR3 is made up of 19 amino acids. CDR3 sequence reads: CSASPPPAGAPGAKNIQYF. The CDR3 bases are TGCAGTGCTAGTCCTCCCCCTGCGGGGGCCCCGGGGGCCAAAAACATTCAGTACTTC.

This rearrangement joins TRBV2 to TRBJ2-3, with unresolved D. Germline lookup yields CDR1 SNHLY and CDR2 FYNNEI. V was clipped by 3 bases and J by 2 bases, with 9 bases between them. The CDR3 has 14 amino acids. CDR3 bases: TGTGCCAGCAGTGACCGGGTCTCCACAGATACGCAGTATTTT. It codes for CASSDRVSTDTQYF.

The rearrangement links TRBV12-3 or TRBV12-4 to TRBJ2-3, with D perhaps TRBD2 (5 bases). Trimming stripped 4 bases from V and 4 bases from J, with 6 bases between. The length of the CDR3 is 12 residues. For the CDR3, the DNA is TGTGCCAGCAGTTCGGAGGCAGATACGCAGTATTTT. As protein: CASSSEADTQYF.

The V call is TRBV6-2 or TRBV6-3, the J call TRBJ2-3; 10 nucleotides agree with TRBD2. The CDR3 is 16 residues long. CDR1 is MNHEY and CDR2 is SVGEGT in the germline V gene. V was pared by 2 bases and J by 2 bases, with 4 bases of the junction left unmatched. The CDR3 coding sequence is TGTGCCAGCAGTTACGGTCTAGCGGGGGCCACAGATACGCAGTATTTT. Encoded protein: CASSYGLAGATDTQYF.